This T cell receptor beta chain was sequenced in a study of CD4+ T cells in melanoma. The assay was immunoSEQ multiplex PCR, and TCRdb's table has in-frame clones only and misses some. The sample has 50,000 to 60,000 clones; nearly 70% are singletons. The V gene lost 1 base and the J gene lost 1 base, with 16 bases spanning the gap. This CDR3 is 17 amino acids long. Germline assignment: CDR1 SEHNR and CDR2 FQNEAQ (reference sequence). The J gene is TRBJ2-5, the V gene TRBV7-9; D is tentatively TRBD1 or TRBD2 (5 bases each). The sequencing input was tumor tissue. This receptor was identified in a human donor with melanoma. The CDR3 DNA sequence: TGTGCCAGCAGCTTAGGGGTGGGGGACCGGGTCCAAGAGACCCAGTACTTC. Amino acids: CASSLGVGDRVQETQYF.